This T cell receptor (beta chain) is from a study of PD-1 blockade in classical Hodgkin lymphoma. V shed 5 bases, J shed 5 bases, and the junction held 8 bases outside the gene matches. The CDR3 contains 15 residues. Germline V lookup: CDR1 SGHNT, CDR2 YENEEA. Each patient experienced a relapse that followed autologous stem cell transplantation, and brentuximab vedotin exposure varied. The repertoire was sequenced with immunoSEQ multiplex PCR; TCRdb's copy has only in-frame clones and lacks some. The sample holds 25,000 to 35,000 clones, 83% seen once. The sample consisted of peripheral blood mononuclear cells (PBMCs), taken before the second cycle of nivolumab. The receptor comes from a human donor with classical Hodgkin lymphoma. V gene TRBV11-3 combines with J gene TRBJ1-4; TRBD1 agrees at 7 bases. CDR3 nucleotides: TGTGCCAGCAGCCTAGTGGGACAGAAGAATGAAAAACTGTTTTTT. This encodes CASSLVGQKNEKLFF. The whole variable domain, filled in from reference TRBV11-3 and TRBJ1-4, reads EAGVVQSPRYKIIEKKQPVAFWCNPISGHNTLYWYLQNLGQGPELLIRYENEEAVDDSQLPKDRFSAERLKGVDSTLKIQPAELGDSAVYLCASSLVGQKNEKLFFGSGTQLSVL.